The source of this T cell receptor (beta chain) is a study of human T cells and chemical hapten exposure. Study-level points and caveats: Significantly greater numbers of large CDR3 similarity clusters came from expanded TCRs than from controls. DPC sensitization did not alter TCRs above 1 in 1000 frequency.

Authors' analysis steps: There were a median of around 96,000 TCRs per sample, with a range from roughly 20,000 to 750,000. In TCRdb, the RACE reads were re-called with MiXCR into one record per CDR3 protein. TCRdb's processing, not the study's, gives the V and J calls here. The sample carries about 80,000 distinct CDR3 sequences, 12% to 15% recorded once. The time point denotes: pre-sensitization, week 0. The sample's treatment: therapeutic diphenylcyclopropenone sensitization with weekly scalp DPC. Comments on this clonotype: Its antigen is not identified.

The germline V gene has CDR1 DFQATT and CDR2 SNEGSKA (reference sequence). Germline trimming cut 6 bases from V and 2 bases from J; bases unmatched to any gene: 10. The CDR3 runs to 16 residues. Source: whole blood, taken in connection with sensitization to the hapten diphenylcyclopropenone (DPC). J is TRBJ2-3 and V is TRBV20-1; 11 bases match TRBD2. This TCR derives from a woman aged 45 to 65 with alopecia areata. Some clones in this sample may be carry-over from other donors' samples. CDR3 region: CSADTGTSGLTDTQYF. CDR3 bases: TGCAGTGCCGATACCGGGACTAGCGGCCTCACAGATACGCAGTATTTT.